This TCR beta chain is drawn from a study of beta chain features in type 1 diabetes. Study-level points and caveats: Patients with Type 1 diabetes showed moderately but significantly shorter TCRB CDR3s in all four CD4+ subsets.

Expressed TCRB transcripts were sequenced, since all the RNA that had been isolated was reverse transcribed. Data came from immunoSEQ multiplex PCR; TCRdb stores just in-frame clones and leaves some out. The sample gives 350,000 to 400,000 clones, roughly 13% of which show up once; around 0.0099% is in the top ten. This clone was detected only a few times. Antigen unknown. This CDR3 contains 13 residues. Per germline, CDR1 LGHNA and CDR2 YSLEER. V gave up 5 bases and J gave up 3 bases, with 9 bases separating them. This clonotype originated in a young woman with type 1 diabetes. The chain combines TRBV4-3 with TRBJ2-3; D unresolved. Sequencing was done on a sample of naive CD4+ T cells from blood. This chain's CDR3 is CASSLVGTDTQYF. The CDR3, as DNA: TGCGCCAGCAGCTTGGTCGGGACAGATACGCAGTATTTT.